This T cell receptor beta chain was captured in a study of shared clonotypes between healthy human individuals. Method: immunoSEQ multiplex PCR; TCRdb's copy keeps in-frame clones and lacks some. The profile shows nearly 1,000,000 clones, 60% to 85% of them singletons. This clone appeared many times. Germline CDR1 reads SGHDT; CDR2 reads YYEEEE. V dropped 3 bases and J dropped 7; count of bases not matched to a gene: 8. This CDR3 has 16 amino acids. The specimen sequenced was memory CD4+ T cells sorted from blood. The subset: CD45RA-negative fraction. The origin of this receptor is a man between 18 and 29 years old in good health. The chain combines TRBV5-6 with TRBJ1-6; 9 bases fit TRBD1. The CDR3 protein is CASSSGTGKSNSPLHF. The CDR3 nucleotides are TGTGCCAGCAGCTCCGGGACAGGGAAATCGAATTCACCCCTCCACTTT. The full variable domain, its missing parts supplied by reference TRBV5-6 and TRBJ1-6, is DAGVTQSPTHLIKTRGQQVTLRCSPKSGHDTVSWYQQALGQGPQFIFQYYEEEERQRGNFPDRFSGHQFPNYSSELNVNALLLGDSALYLCASSSGTGKSNSPLHFGNGTRLTVT.